The 3 T cell receptor beta chains below were found in one sample sequenced in a study of T-cell reconstitution after alpha-beta-depleted transplantation in children. Library preparation (for TCRbeta) was performed with unique molecular identifiers. One entry per CDR3 protein, called by TCRdb with MiXCR from the PCR reads. The sample includes hundreds of thousands of distinct CDR3 sequences, approximately 10% seen only once; the top ten take 28%. The source was PBMCs, collected before TCRalphabeta/CD19-depleted stem cell transplant. The receptors originated from a child under two years old with acute myeloid leukemia, due to receive a stem cell transplant.

This clonotype was recorded a few times. The chain employs TRBV20-1 and TRBJ2-5; TRBD2 agrees at 10 bases. This CDR3 is built from 15 residues. CDR1 and CDR2 (germline): DFQATT, SNEGSKA (reference sequence). After removal of 3 bases from V and 1 base from J, the junction contained 5 bases not matched to a gene. For the CDR3, the DNA is TGCAGTGCTAGCCCCGGACTAGCGGTCCAAGAGACCCAGTACTTC. It yields the protein CSASPGLAVQETQYF.

This clonotype turned up a few times. J is TRBJ1-2 and V is TRBV12-3 or TRBV12-4; D unclear. This CDR3 contains 12 residues. V was pared by 7 bases and J by 8 bases, with 14 bases between. The CDR3 bases are TGTGCCAGCACCGCTGCGACTGGGGGCTACACCTTC. Its translation is CASTAATGGYTF.

This clonotype was seen many times. The V call is TRBV5-1, the J call TRBJ1-3; maybe TRBD1 (5 bases). The CDR3 consists of 14 residues. Germline CDR1 and CDR2: SGHRS and YFSETQ. Trimming removed 7 bases at V and 3 bases at J, with 14 bases between. The CDR3 is CASCDSPLGNTIYF. CDR3 nucleotides: TGCGCCAGCTGTGACAGTCCTCTTGGAAACACCATATATTTT.